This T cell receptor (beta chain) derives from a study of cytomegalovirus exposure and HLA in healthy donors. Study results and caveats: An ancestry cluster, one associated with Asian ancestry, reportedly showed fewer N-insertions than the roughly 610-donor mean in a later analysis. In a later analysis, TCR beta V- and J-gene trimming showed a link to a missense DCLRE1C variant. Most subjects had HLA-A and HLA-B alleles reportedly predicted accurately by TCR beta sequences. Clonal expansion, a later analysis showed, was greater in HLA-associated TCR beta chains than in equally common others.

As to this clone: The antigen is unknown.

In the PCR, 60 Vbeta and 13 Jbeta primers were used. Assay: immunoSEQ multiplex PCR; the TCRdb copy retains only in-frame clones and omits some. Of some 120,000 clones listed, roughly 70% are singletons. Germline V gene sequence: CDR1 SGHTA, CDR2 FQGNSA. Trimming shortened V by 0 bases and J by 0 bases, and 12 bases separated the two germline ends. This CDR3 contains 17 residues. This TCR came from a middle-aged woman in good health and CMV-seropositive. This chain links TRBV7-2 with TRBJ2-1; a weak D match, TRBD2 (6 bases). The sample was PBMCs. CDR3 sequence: CASSLARGLSSYNEQFF. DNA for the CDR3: TGTGCCAGCAGCTTAGCGCGGGGTCTATCCTCCTACAATGAGCAGTTCTTC.